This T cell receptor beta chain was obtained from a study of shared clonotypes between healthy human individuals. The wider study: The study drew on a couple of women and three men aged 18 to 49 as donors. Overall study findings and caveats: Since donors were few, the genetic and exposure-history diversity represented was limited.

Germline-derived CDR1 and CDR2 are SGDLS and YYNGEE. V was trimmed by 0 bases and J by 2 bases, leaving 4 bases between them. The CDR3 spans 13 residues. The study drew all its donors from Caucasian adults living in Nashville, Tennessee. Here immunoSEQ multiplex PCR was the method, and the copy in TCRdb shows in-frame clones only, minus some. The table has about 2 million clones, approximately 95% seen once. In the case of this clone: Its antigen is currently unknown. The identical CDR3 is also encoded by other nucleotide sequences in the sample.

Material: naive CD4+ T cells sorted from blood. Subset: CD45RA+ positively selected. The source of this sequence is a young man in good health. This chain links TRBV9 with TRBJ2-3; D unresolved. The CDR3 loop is CASSVAPTDTQYF. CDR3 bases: TGTGCCAGCAGCGTAGCTCCCACAGATACGCAGTATTTT.